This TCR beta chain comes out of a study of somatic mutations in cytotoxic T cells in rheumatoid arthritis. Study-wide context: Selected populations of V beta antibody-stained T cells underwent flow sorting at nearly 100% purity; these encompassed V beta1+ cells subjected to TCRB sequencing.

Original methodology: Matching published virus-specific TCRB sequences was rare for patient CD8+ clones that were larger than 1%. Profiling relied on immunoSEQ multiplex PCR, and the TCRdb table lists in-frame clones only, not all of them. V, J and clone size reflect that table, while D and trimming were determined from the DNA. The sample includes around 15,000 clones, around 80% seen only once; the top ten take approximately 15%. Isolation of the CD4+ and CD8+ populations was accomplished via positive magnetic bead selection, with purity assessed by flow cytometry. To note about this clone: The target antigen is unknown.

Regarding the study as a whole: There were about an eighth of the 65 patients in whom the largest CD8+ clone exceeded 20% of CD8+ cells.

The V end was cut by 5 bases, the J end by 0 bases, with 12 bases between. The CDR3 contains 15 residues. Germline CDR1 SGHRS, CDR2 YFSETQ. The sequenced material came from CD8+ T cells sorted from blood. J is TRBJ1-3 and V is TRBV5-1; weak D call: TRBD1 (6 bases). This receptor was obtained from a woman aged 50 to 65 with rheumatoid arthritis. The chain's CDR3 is CASSTDRSSGNTIYF. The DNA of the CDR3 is TGCGCCAGCAGTACCGACAGGAGCTCTGGAAACACCATATATTTT.